This T cell receptor (beta chain) derives from a study of T cell responses to AZD1222 COVID-19 vaccine. Whole-study findings and limits: Reports say nearly half of spike-specific TCRs go after unmutated variant regions. White British ancestry dominated among donors, who included more females, and clonal diversity was possibly underestimated. Baseline serostatus was positive in only 5 to 7 AZD1222 recipients.

This CDR3 contains 15 residues. V lost 4 bases and J 4 bases, leaving 12 bases between the germline ends. CDR1 is SGDLS, CDR2 YYNGEE, per germline. Sequencing was performed with immunoSEQ multiplex PCR; in TCRdb, only in-frame clones are kept and a portion is missing. The sample has 110,000 to 150,000 clones; approximately 89% are singletons. On this clone: The antigen is not known.

This sequence joins TRBV9 and TRBJ2-6; the D is unclear. Sequencing was performed on peripheral blood, taken on day 0 of AZD1222 vaccination. This receptor was obtained from an adult in good health. CDR3: CASSPRRAGANVLTF. In nucleotides, the CDR3 is TGTGCCAGCAGCCCGAGAAGGGCCGGGGCCAACGTCCTGACTTTC.